The 17 T cell receptor beta chains given below trace back to one sample, sequenced in a study of patients and donors after allogeneic stem cell transplantation (dated by TCRdb to the early 2020s). The library was generated by RT-PCR. Sequenced on a NextSeq 550. TCRdb ran its own pipeline on the public reads, namely fastp trimming at Q25 and MiXCR clone calling, and kept in-frame beta chains. Each entry is one CDR3 protein sequence, shown with its most common DNA and genes. A total of about a million distinct CDR3 sequences appear in this sample, under 20% of them only once. Together, the top ten hold 5% to 6.5% of the sample. Sequenced sample: blood, either unsorted or a sorted T cell fraction (not recorded which). These receptors originate from a human donor who was either an allogeneic HSCT recipient or a stem cell or donor lymphocyte infusion donor (not recorded which). It is not recorded whose cells these are; they may come from a transplant donor.

CDR3 amino acids: CASREDRGNTEAFF. In nucleotides, the CDR3 is TGCGCCAGCAGAGAAGACAGGGGGAACACTGAAGCTTTCTTT. The chain is built from TRBV10-2 and TRBJ1-1; 8 bases match TRBD1. After removal of 6 bases from V and 1 base from J, the junction contained 4 bases not matched to a gene. Germline V gene data show CDR1 as WSHSY and CDR2 as SAAADI. This CDR3 contains 14 residues.

The chain combines TRBV6-5 with TRBJ1-6; TRBD1 is a possible D gene (5 bases). The CDR3 spans 14 residues. Per the germline V gene, CDR1 is MNHEY and CDR2 is SVGAGI. Trimming pared 2 bases from V and 8 bases from J, leaving 10 bases between. CDR3 sequence: CASSYRSGDSPLHF. The CDR3 coding sequence is TGTGCCAGCAGTTACCGATCGGGGGATTCACCCCTCCACTTT.

The V and J genes are TRBV30 and TRBJ1-5, with 9 bases aligning to TRBD1. Germline trimming cut 1 base from V and 6 bases from J; bases unmatched to any gene: 10. The germline V gene has CDR1 GTSNPN and CDR2 SVGIG (reference sequence). The CDR3 has 16 residues. The CDR3 nucleotides are TGTGCCTGGAGTGGAACCGGGACAGGGTTTACTCAGCCCCAGCATTTT. Protein: CAWSGTGTGFTQPQHF.

The chain joins TRBV2 to TRBJ1-5; D not resolved. The CDR3 contains 14 residues. The germline CDR1 and CDR2 sequences are SNHLY and FYNNEI. Trimming shortened V by 1 base and J by 3 bases, and 7 bases separated the two germline ends. Written as DNA, the CDR3 is TGTGCCAGCAGTGAAGAGACTTCCAATCAGCCCCAGCATTTT. Translating it yields CASSEETSNQPQHF.

The chain employs TRBV11-2 and TRBJ2-2; no clear D gene. CDR3 length: 15 residues. Deletions cut 0 bases from V and 3 bases from J, with 8 bases between. CDR1 SGHAT and CDR2 FQNNGV come from the germline V gene. CDR3 in DNA: TGTGCCAGCAGCTTAGATTCTGGATACACCGGGGAGCTGTTTTTT. It yields the protein CASSLDSGYTGELFF.

In this sample, this clonotype turned up a few times. V gene TRBV7-8 combines with J gene TRBJ2-5; the D gene is possibly TRBD2 (6 bases). The CDR3 loop spans 16 amino acids. Germline V CDR1 and CDR2: SGHVS, FQNEAQ. V lost 5 bases, J lost 1 base, and 17 bases lay in between. CDR3 region: CASSRGGTTSQETQYF. The DNA of the CDR3 is TGTGCCAGCAGCCGCGGCGGGACGACTAGCCAAGAGACCCAGTACTTC.

This clonotype was picked up a small number of times. V is TRBV11-2 and J is TRBJ2-4; 7 nucleotides agree with TRBD1. Germline lookup yields CDR1 SGHAT and CDR2 FQNNGV. The V gene end was trimmed by 4 bases and the J gene end by 0 bases; junction bases not matched to a gene: 12. This CDR3 has 18 amino acids. CDR3 region: CASSSYRGHLLAKNIQYF. The CDR3 DNA reads TGTGCCAGCAGCTCTTACAGGGGCCACCTATTAGCCAAAAACATTCAGTACTTC. The whole variable domain, remainder taken from reference TRBV11-2 and TRBJ2-4, is EAGVAQSPRYKIIEKRQSVAFWCNPISGHATLYWYQQILGQGPKLLIQFQNNGVVDDSQLPKDRFSAERLKGVDSTLKIQPAKLEDSAVYLCASSSYRGHLLAKNIQYFGAGTRLSVL.

This clonotype was counted only a few times. The V gene is TRBV20-1, the J gene TRBJ1-5, with TRBD1 matching 10 bases. Germline CDR1 is DFQATT and CDR2 is SNEGSKA (reference sequence). CDR3 length equals 15 residues. V was pared by 1 base and J by 1 base, with 1 base of the junction left unmatched. The CDR3 spells CSARVDRGSNQPQHF. CDR3 sequence (DNA): TGCAGTGCTAGAGTGGACAGGGGGAGCAATCAGCCCCAGCATTTT.

V gene TRBV11-2 combines with J gene TRBJ2-3; either TRBD1 or TRBD2 may supply D (5 bases each). The CDR3 sequence is 15 residues long. The V and J ends lost 6 bases and 1 base respectively, with 14 bases between them. Germline V gene sequence: CDR1 SGHAT, CDR2 FQNNGV. CDR3 sequence (DNA): TGTGCCAGCAGGTCCTGGGGGTCGGGCACAGATACGCAGTATTTT. Protein sequence: CASRSWGSGTDTQYF. The variable domain in full, completed from reference TRBV11-2 and TRBJ2-3, reads EAGVAQSPRYKIIEKRQSVAFWCNPISGHATLYWYQQILGQGPKLLIQFQNNGVVDDSQLPKDRFSAERLKGVDSTLKIQPAKLEDSAVYLCASRSWGSGTDTQYFGPGTRLTVL.

This clonotype was recorded a few times. The genes are TRBV27 and TRBJ2-2, with D unresolved. Germline CDR1 reads MNHEY; CDR2 reads SMNVEV (reference sequence). The V end was cut by 2 bases, the J end by 5 bases, with 12 bases between. CDR3 length: 15 amino acids. DNA for the CDR3: TGTGCCAGCAGTTTAGTCGGGCTCAGAACCGGGGAGCTGTTTTTT. This sequence encodes CASSLVGLRTGELFF.

This clonotype was found a few times. The J gene is TRBJ2-2, the V gene TRBV10-3; 8 bases align to TRBD1. Looked up from germline, CDR1 is ENHRY and CDR2 is SYGVKD. V shed 8 bases and J 6 bases; nucleotides not matched to a gene: 11. CDR3 size: 15 residues. CDR3 in DNA: TGTGCCATCGGCAGCGGACAGGGAGGTGCCGGGGAGCTGTTTTTT. It translates to CAIGSGQGGAGELFF.

The J gene is TRBJ2-3, the V gene TRBV7-8, with 7 nucleotides matching TRBD1. The germline V gene encodes CDR1 SGHVS and CDR2 FQNEAQ. The J segment lost 6 bases and the V segment lost 4 bases, leaving 13 bases of the junction unmatched. This CDR3 is 16 amino acids long. The DNA for the CDR3 is TGTGCCAGCAGCTCCAGGACAGGCCCTCGCTGGGATACGCAGTATTTT. Protein product: CASSSRTGPRWDTQYF. The variable domain in full, completed from reference TRBV7-8 and TRBJ2-3, reads GAGVSQSPRYKVAKRGQDVALRCDPISGHVSLFWYQQALGQGPEFLTYFQNEAQLDKSGLPSDRFFAERPEGSVSTLKIQRTQQEDSAVYLCASSSRTGPRWDTQYFGPGTRLTVL.

This clonotype was seen only a few times. The J gene is TRBJ2-7, the V gene TRBV4-2; 7 bases map to TRBD1. This CDR3 spans 17 amino acids. V gave up 4 bases and J gave up 0 bases; unmatched junction bases: 12. Germline-derived CDR1 and CDR2 are LGHNA and YNFKEQ. The CDR3 loop reads CASSLRRMGQSSYEQYF. The CDR3 coding sequence is TGTGCCAGCAGCCTTCGCCGTATGGGACAGAGCTCCTACGAGCAGTACTTC.

This clonotype has a handful of counts. The V gene is TRBV9, the J gene TRBJ2-3; 13 bases match TRBD2. V was clipped by 3 bases and J by 2 bases; unmatched bases: 6. Germline V gene lookup returns CDR1 SGDLS and CDR2 YYNGEE. CDR3 length equals 17 residues. This CDR3 is CASSDGTSGTLTDTQYF. The CDR3 DNA reads as TGTGCCAGCAGCGACGGGACTAGCGGGACTCTCACAGATACGCAGTATTTT.

This clonotype was found many times. The rearrangement joins TRBV12-3 or TRBV12-4 to TRBJ2-1; 7 nucleotides agree with TRBD2. CDR3 length: 14 residues. Trimming took 6 bases from V and 2 from J; bases not matched to a gene: 4. The CDR3 is CASSTGLPYNEQFF. The CDR3 DNA reads as TGTGCCAGCAGCACGGGACTACCCTACAATGAGCAGTTCTTC.

At least ten counts were recorded for this clonotype. The rearrangement uses TRBV29-1 and TRBJ1-1; no reliable D call. The germline gives CDR1 SQVTM, CDR2 ANQGSEA. CDR3 length: 12 residues. Deletions cut 3 bases from V and 2 bases from J, with 7 bases between. This chain's CDR3 is CSVDGRNTEAFF. In DNA, the CDR3 is TGCAGCGTTGACGGCAGAAACACTGAAGCTTTCTTT.

CDR3 region: CAISGDVEKGKLFF. CDR3 sequence (DNA): TGTGCCATCAGTGGGGACGTGGAAAAGGGAAAACTGTTTTTT. The rearrangement links TRBV10-3 to TRBJ1-4, with a possible D match to TRBD1 (5 bases). The CDR3 covers 14 residues. Trimming stripped 4 bases from V and 10 bases from J, with 16 bases between. Germline CDR1 and CDR2: ENHRY and SYGVKD.